What follows is one TCR beta chain and its context. This record belongs to a study of blood T cell repertoires in COVID-19. Overall study: Acute and convalescent COVID-19 specimens originated in the United States, Italy and Spain.

The study recruited people aged roughly 18 to 100 years across around 23 US areas. Clones were sequenced by immunoSEQ multiplex PCR, and TCRdb holds only the in-frame ones, with some missing. The table includes 360,000 or so clones, roughly 80% detected once. This CDR3 spans 14 amino acids. From germline, CDR1 is MDHEN and CDR2 SYDVKM. Deletions cut 5 bases from V and 5 bases from J, with 15 bases between. This TCR was recovered from a woman in her forties or fifties who had recovered from COVID-19. Sequencing input: PBMCs or T cells enriched from blood (not recorded which). The chain recombines TRBV28 with TRBJ1-1; D might be TRBD1 (5 bases). The CDR3 DNA is TGTGCCAGCAGTCCCGGGCCCCGGGGGACTGAAGCTTTCTTT. Translated, it gives CASSPGPRGTEAFF.